This TCR beta chain was captured by sequencing in a study of cytomegalovirus exposure and HLA in healthy donors. Overall study findings and caveats: Relative to equally common others, HLA-associated TCR beta chains showed greater clonal expansion in a later analysis. It was reported that TCR beta sequences correctly inferred the HLA-A and HLA-B alleles for most subjects.

Concerning this clone itself: The target antigen is unknown.

The PCR was carried out with 60 Vbeta primers and 13 Jbeta primers. Sequenced by immunoSEQ multiplex PCR; TCRdb stores in-frame clones only, minus some. Counted here are about 130,000 clones, 74% occurring once; the ten biggest clones make up approximately 4%. The sequence derives from a man in his late teens or twenties in good health and CMV-seropositive. The sample was PBMCs.

The CDR3 nucleotides are TGTGCCAGCAGCACGCGACAAGTTTATAATTCACCCCTCCACTTT. This codes for CASSTRQVYNSPLHF. The rearrangement links TRBV5-6 to TRBJ1-6; D gene uncertain. The CDR3 is 15 amino acids. Trimming took 4 bases from V and 4 from J, leaving 12 bases between them. Germline V gives CDR1 SGHDT, CDR2 YYEEEE.